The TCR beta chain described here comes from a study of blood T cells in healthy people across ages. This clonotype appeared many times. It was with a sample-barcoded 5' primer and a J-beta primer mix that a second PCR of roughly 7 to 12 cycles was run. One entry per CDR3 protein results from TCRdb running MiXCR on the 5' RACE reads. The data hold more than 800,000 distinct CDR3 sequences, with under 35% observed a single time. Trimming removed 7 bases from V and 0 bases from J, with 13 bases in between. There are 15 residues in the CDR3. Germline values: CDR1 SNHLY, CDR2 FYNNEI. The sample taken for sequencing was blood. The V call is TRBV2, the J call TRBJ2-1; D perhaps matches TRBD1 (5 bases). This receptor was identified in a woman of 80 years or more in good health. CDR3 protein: CASTPQGSSYNEQFF. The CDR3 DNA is TGTGCCAGCACCCCCCAGGGAAGCTCCTACAATGAGCAGTTCTTC. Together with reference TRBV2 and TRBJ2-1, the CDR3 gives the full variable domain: EPEVTQTPSHQVTQMGQEVILRCVPISNHLYFYWYRQILGQKVEFLVSFYNNEISEKSEIFDDQFSVERPDGSNFTLKIRSTKLEDSAMYFCASTPQGSSYNEQFFGPGTRLTVL.